The 24 T cell receptor beta chains in this list originate from one sample, sequenced in a study of identifying expanded T cells in peripheral blood. Libraries were prepared by immunoSEQ multiplex PCR; TCRdb keeps only in-frame clonotypes and omits some of them. This sample has about 80,000 clones, with around 90% found just once. Specimen: blood. These receptors were collected from a person between 18 and 69 years old in good health.

V usage is TRBV18 and J usage is TRBJ1-1; 7 nucleotides line up with TRBD1. The CDR3 extends over 15 amino acids. Germline V lookup: CDR1 KGHSH, CDR2 LQKENI. After removal of 4 bases from V and 3 bases from J, the junction contained 8 bases not matched to a gene. The CDR3 DNA is TGTGCCAGCTCACGTATGGCAGGGGGAGACACTGAAGCTTTCTTT. Its protein is CASSRMAGGDTEAFF.

The rearrangement joins TRBV11-1 to TRBJ1-3; D is ambiguous. The ends were cut back, 5 bases at V and 7 bases at J, with 9 bases in the middle. The CDR3 has 12 amino acids. Germline CDR1 SGHAT, CDR2 FQDESV (reference sequence). In nucleotides, the CDR3 is TGTGCCAGCAGCACGTCAAGGAACACCATATATTTT. It translates to CASSTSRNTIYF. The whole variable domain, filled in from reference TRBV11-1 and TRBJ1-3, reads EAEVAQSPRYKITEKSQAVAFWCDPISGHATLYWYRQILGQGPELLVQFQDESVVDDSQLPKDRFSAERLKGVDSTLKIQPAELGDSAMYLCASSTSRNTIYFGEGSWLTVV.

This chain uses TRBV19 with TRBJ1-5; D unclear. The CDR3 is 15 residues long. V was trimmed by 5 bases and J by 0 bases, leaving 11 bases between them. The germline V gene encodes CDR1 LNHDA and CDR2 SQIVND (reference sequence). The CDR3 sequence is CASSLKAVSNQPQHF. The CDR3, as DNA: TGTGCCAGTAGTCTAAAGGCCGTTAGCAATCAGCCCCAGCATTTT.

J is TRBJ1-4 and V is TRBV28, with D possibly TRBD1 on 6 matching bases. V dropped 7 bases and J dropped 7 bases, with 16 bases sitting between them. The CDR3 has 14 amino acids. Germline V gene sequence: CDR1 MDHEN, CDR2 SYDVKM. CDR3 DNA sequence: TGTGCCAGCATCCCCGGGGGGCTTGTTGAAAAACTGTTTTTT. It yields the protein CASIPGGLVEKLFF.

The rearrangement joins TRBV9 to TRBJ2-3; D is unresolved. V shed 2 bases and J shed 6 bases, with 13 bases lying between them. The CDR3 has 14 residues. CDR1 is SGDLS and CDR2 is YYNGEE in the germline V gene. This CDR3 reads CASSVSPIGDTQYF. CDR3 nucleotides: TGTGCCAGCAGCGTCAGCCCCATTGGGGATACGCAGTATTTT. The entire variable domain, with the rest obtained from reference TRBV9 and TRBJ2-3, is as follows: DSGVTQTPKHLITATGQRVTLRCSPRSGDLSVYWYQQSLDQGLQFLIQYYNGEERAKGNILERFSAQQFPDLHSELNLSSLELGDSALYFCASSVSPIGDTQYFGPGTRLTVL.

The V gene is TRBV6-5, the J gene TRBJ2-3; 10 bases map to TRBD1. The CDR3 runs to 14 residues. Germline values: CDR1 MNHEY, CDR2 SVGAGI. Losses at the gene ends were 8 bases for V and 9 bases for J; bases not matched to a gene: 11. The CDR3 sequence is CASLRDRGSGTQYF. Written as DNA, the CDR3 is TGTGCCAGCCTCAGGGACAGGGGATCAGGAACGCAGTATTTT.

The rearrangement joins TRBV12-2 to TRBJ1-5; the D call TRBD1 from the table was never checked on the DNA. TRBV12-2 is a known pseudogene. The CDR3 covers 18 residues. CDR3 DNA: TGTGCAAGTCGCTTAGGGGACAGGCTATATTATAGCAATCAGCCCCAGCATTTT. It is translated as CASRLGDRLYYSNQPQHF.

The gene calls are TRBV2 and TRBJ2-1; possible D gene TRBD2, 6 bases. Trimming took 4 bases from V and 9 from J, leaving 19 bases between them. Germline V gene lookup returns CDR1 SNHLY and CDR2 FYNNEI. The CDR3 covers 15 residues. CDR3 in amino acids: CASSVNGLPASEQFF. The CDR3 DNA is TGTGCCAGCAGTGTCAACGGACTACCAGCCAGTGAGCAGTTCTTC. Using reference TRBV2 and TRBJ2-1 for the parts outside the CDR3, the full variable domain is EPEVTQTPSHQVTQMGQEVILRCVPISNHLYFYWYRQILGQKVEFLVSFYNNEISEKSEIFDDQFSVERPDGSNFTLKIRSTKLEDSAMYFCASSVNGLPASEQFFGPGTRLTVL.

This chain links TRBV18 with TRBJ1-2, with a weak D call TRBD1 (6 bases). Germline assignment: CDR1 KGHSH and CDR2 LQKENI. There are 11 residues in the CDR3. Trimming took 4 bases from V and 13 from J, leaving 13 bases between them. Here the CDR3 DNA reads TGTGCCAGCTCACGGCCAGGGGAGTTCACCTTC. It yields the protein CASSRPGEFTF.

CDR3 DNA sequence: TGTGCCAGCAGCCGCCGGGACAAATGGTGGGAGCAGTACTTC. It encodes CASSRRDKWWEQYF. The rearrangement links TRBV5-6 to TRBJ2-7, with D perhaps matching TRBD1 (6 bases). CDR3 length: 14 residues. V lost 4 bases and J 7 bases, leaving 18 bases between the germline ends. Germline assignment: CDR1 SGHDT and CDR2 YYEEEE. Variable domain in full (rest from reference TRBV5-6 and TRBJ2-7): DAGVTQSPTHLIKTRGQQVTLRCSPKSGHDTVSWYQQALGQGPQFIFQYYEEEERQRGNFPDRFSGHQFPNYSSELNVNALLLGDSALYLCASSRRDKWWEQYFGPGTRLTVT.

This clone was counted a single time. The same CDR3 also results from other DNA sequences found in this sample. This chain uses TRBV19 with TRBJ1-2; 10 bases map to TRBD1. V shed 3 bases and J 2 bases; nucleotides not matched to a gene: 3. The CDR3 runs to 15 residues. Germline V lookup: CDR1 LNHDA, CDR2 SQIVND (reference sequence). Written as DNA, the CDR3 is TGTGCCAGTAGTATCGAGACAGGGGGCAACTATGGCTACACCTTC. Residues: CASSIETGGNYGYTF. Based on the CDR3 plus reference TRBV19 and TRBJ1-2, the full variable domain is DGGITQSPKYLFRKEGQNVTLSCEQNLNHDAMYWYRQDPGQGLRLIYYSQIVNDFQKGDIAEGYSVSREKKESFPLTVTSAQKNPTAFYLCASSIETGGNYGYTFGSGTRLTVV.

V usage is TRBV10-3 and J usage is TRBJ1-5; TRBD1 might be the D (6 bases). V lost 2 bases and J 0 bases, leaving 11 bases between the germline ends. Germline CDR1 is ENHRY and CDR2 is SYGVKD. This CDR3 contains 16 residues. The CDR3 is CAISEGTGNSNQPQHF. CDR3 coding DNA: TGTGCCATCAGTGAGGGAACAGGGAATAGCAATCAGCCCCAGCATTTT.

Points on this clone: A junction end diverges from the germline sequence, so it may reflect a read error. The chain combines TRBV7-2 with TRBJ2-1; tentatively, D is TRBD2 (6 bases). The CDR3 extends over 15 amino acids. Germline V lookup: CDR1 SGHTA, CDR2 FQGNSA. The CDR3 sequence is CASNLYGSSYNEQFF. The CDR3 DNA reads as TGTGCCAGCAACTTATACGGGAGCTCCTACAATGAGCAGTTCTTC.

This chain joins TRBV10-3 and TRBJ1-2; D is possibly TRBD1 (5 bases). Deletions cut 6 bases from V and 5 bases from J, with 13 bases between. CDR1 and CDR2 (germline): ENHRY, SYGVKD. This CDR3 comprises 13 residues. CDR3 sequence (DNA): TGTGCCATCAGCCTAGGGACTGAATATGGCTACACCTTC. Encoded protein: CAISLGTEYGYTF.

This clone was observed a single time. The genes are TRBV7-3 and TRBJ2-5; the D gene is possibly TRBD1 (5 bases). Germline assignment: CDR1 SGHTA and CDR2 FQGTGA. CDR3 size: 13 residues. The V end was cut by 4 bases, the J end by 5 bases, with 11 bases between. CDR3 nucleotide sequence: TGTGCCAGCAGCTCCTCTAAGGGGGAGACCCAGTACTTC. Residues: CASSSSKGETQYF.

This clone was counted a single time. CDR3 in amino acids: CASSGTGISYNEQFF. The CDR3 nucleotides read TGTGCCAGCAGTGGGACAGGGATTTCCTACAATGAGCAGTTCTTC. The chain joins TRBV25-1 to TRBJ2-1; 8 nucleotides match TRBD1. J was trimmed by 1 base and V by 4 bases; bases with no gene match: 3. This CDR3 spans 15 amino acids. Germline V lookup: CDR1 MGHDK, CDR2 SYGVNS.

The rearrangement joins TRBV2 to TRBJ2-7; D perhaps matches TRBD2 (5 bases). Germline loops: CDR1 SNHLY, CDR2 FYNNEI. The CDR3 length is 12 residues. V dropped 6 bases and J dropped 3 bases, with 9 bases sitting between them. DNA of the CDR3: TGTGCCAGCAGCTCCACTAGCTACGAGCAGTACTTC. Its protein product is CASSSTSYEQYF.

The CDR3 nucleotides read TGCGCCAGCAGCCAAGAGACTGGTGCGGGACCCCGGGCAGAGACCCAGTACTTC. Protein sequence: CASSQETGAGPRAETQYF. The gene calls are TRBV4-1 and TRBJ2-5; tentatively, D is TRBD2 (6 bases). CDR1 is MGHRA, CDR2 YSYEKL, per germline. V was clipped by 0 bases and J by 4 bases, with 21 bases between them. CDR3 length: 18 residues.

The chain employs TRBV28 and TRBJ1-2; D is uncertain. Germline-derived CDR1 and CDR2 are MDHEN and SYDVKM. Trimming took off 5 bases at V and 1 base at J, with 8 bases between the two ends. The CDR3 sequence is 13 residues long. DNA of the CDR3: TGTGCCAGCAGTATAACAATTAACTATGGCTACACCTTC. This sequence encodes CASSITINYGYTF.

This clone was detected only once. The V and J genes are TRBV5-1 and TRBJ2-1; D may be TRBD1 (6 bases). Trimming removed 1 base from V and 0 bases from J, with 14 bases in between. CDR1 is SGHRS, CDR2 YFSETQ, per germline. The CDR3 covers 17 residues. CDR3 in amino acids: CASSLREQGYSYNEQFF. The CDR3, as DNA: TGCGCCAGCAGCTTGCGAGAACAGGGATACTCCTACAATGAGCAGTTCTTC.

The chain links TRBV5-1 to TRBJ1-3, with D perhaps matching TRBD1 (5 bases). The CDR3 loop spans 16 amino acids. The V gene's germline CDR1 is SGHRS and CDR2 YFSETQ. Trimming left V 0 bases short and J 4 bases short, with 14 bases between. The CDR3 loop reads CASSLGPGTGGNTIYF. The CDR3 DNA reads TGCGCCAGCAGCTTGGGGCCCGGGACGGGAGGAAACACCATATATTTT.

The J gene is TRBJ1-3, the V gene TRBV5-1; the D is unclear. The CDR3 sequence is 13 residues long. Trimming stripped 3 bases from V and 3 bases from J, with 7 bases between. Germline V gives CDR1 SGHRS, CDR2 YFSETQ. The chain's CDR3 is CASSSSGGNTIYF. CDR3 nucleotide sequence: TGCGCCAGCAGCTCTTCAGGTGGAAACACCATATATTTT.

This clone appeared once. The CDR3 sequence: CASSEVVGLSTDTQYF. The CDR3 nucleotides read TGTGCCAGCAGTGAGGTGGTCGGACTGAGCACAGATACGCAGTATTTT. The rearrangement joins TRBV25-1 to TRBJ2-3; a possible D gene is TRBD2 (5 bases). This CDR3 has 16 residues. Germline V gives CDR1 MGHDK, CDR2 SYGVNS. V was cut by 3 bases and J by 0 bases, with 13 bases left in between.

The V gene is TRBV2, the J gene TRBJ2-5, with D perhaps TRBD2 (6 bases). This CDR3 contains 15 residues. From germline, CDR1 is SNHLY and CDR2 FYNNEI. With 6 bases removed from V and 3 bases from J, the gap between germline ends came to 17 bases. CDR3: CASSQGLIREETQYF. As DNA, the CDR3 is TGTGCCAGCAGCCAGGGACTCATAAGGGAAGAGACCCAGTACTTC.